The 24 T cell receptor beta chains below all came from one sample that was sequenced in a study of T-cell memory formation after mild COVID-19. Via MiXCR, TCRdb re-called the 5' RACE reads, giving one row per CDR3 protein. In the table there are hundreds of thousands of distinct CDR3 sequences, roughly 15% of which are singletons. The specimen sequenced was PBMCs or a T cell subset sorted from them (not recorded which). These receptor sequences come from a man between 18 and 35 years old who had mild COVID-19 (a few samples of this study predate the infection). Cell type and time point are not known.

This clonotype was seen only a few times. The chain is built from TRBV3-1 and TRBJ2-5; TRBD2 matches at 10 bases. The germline V gene encodes CDR1 LGHDT and CDR2 YNNKEL (reference sequence). V was clipped by 0 bases and J by 5 bases; unmatched bases: 12. The CDR3 is 18 residues long. In DNA, the CDR3 is TGTGCCAGCAGCCAAGATTTCGTGGTAGCGGGGGGCAAGGAGACCCAGTACTTC. Amino acids: CASSQDFVVAGGKETQYF.

The chain carries TRBV7-8 and TRBJ2-7, with 7 bases that match TRBD2. Per germline, CDR1 SGHVS and CDR2 FQNEAQ. V lost 5 bases to trimming and J lost 4 bases; unmatched junction nucleotides: 11. The CDR3 is made up of 15 amino acids. CDR3 DNA sequence: TGTGCCAGCAGCCCGGCGGGGAGGGCCGGTTACGAGCAGTACGTC. Amino acids: CASSPAGRAGYEQYV.

This clonotype was seen ten or more times. V is TRBV29-1 and J is TRBJ1-3, with unresolved D. V gave up 6 bases and J gave up 4 bases, with 16 bases separating them. Germline CDR1 reads SQVTM; CDR2 reads ANQGSEA. The CDR3 has 14 residues. The CDR3, as DNA: TGCAGCGTGACGACGGGAGCATGGGGAAACACCATATATTTT. It yields the protein CSVTTGAWGNTIYF.

V gene TRBV7-3 combines with J gene TRBJ1-1; no clear D. V was cut by 5 bases and J by 7 bases, with 14 bases left in between. Germline CDR1 reads SGHTA; CDR2 reads FQGTGA. This CDR3 comprises 13 residues. In DNA, the CDR3 is TGTGCCAGCAGCGAAGACGGGGTCCATGAAGCTTTCTTT. This sequence encodes CASSEDGVHEAFF.

The chain uses TRBV2 and TRBJ1-4; D possibly corresponds to TRBD1 (6 bases). The CDR3 length is 16 residues. The V gene lost 4 bases and the J gene lost 0 bases, with 12 bases spanning the gap. From germline, CDR1 is SNHLY and CDR2 FYNNEI. The CDR3 protein is CASSAQGAATNEKLFF. In DNA, the CDR3 is TGTGCCAGCAGTGCACAGGGCGCCGCAACTAATGAAAAACTGTTTTTT. Drawing the rest from reference TRBV2 and TRBJ1-4, the complete variable domain is EPEVTQTPSHQVTQMGQEVILRCVPISNHLYFYWYRQILGQKVEFLVSFYNNEISEKSEIFDDQFSVERPDGSNFTLKIRSTKLEDSAMYFCASSAQGAATNEKLFFGSGTQLSVL.

In its sample, this clonotype was seen many times. The chain is built from TRBV5-1 and TRBJ2-1, with 10 bases matching TRBD1. Germline values: CDR1 SGHRS, CDR2 YFSETQ. The CDR3 is 14 residues long. V lost 3 bases, J lost 12 bases, and 9 bases stayed unmatched. The CDR3 is CASSSGTGVDRQFF. CDR3 nucleotides: TGCGCCAGCAGCTCGGGGACAGGGGTTGATAGGCAGTTCTTC.

The rearrangement links TRBV6-5 to TRBJ1-6; D gene ambiguous. This CDR3 is built from 14 residues. The germline gives CDR1 MNHEY, CDR2 SVGAGI. Trimming pared 2 bases from V and 7 bases from J, leaving 9 bases between. The CDR3 reads CASSYDQLNSPLHF. The CDR3 DNA reads as TGTGCCAGCAGTTACGACCAGCTAAATTCACCCCTCCACTTT.

This clonotype was recorded a few times. The chain joins TRBV7-9 to TRBJ2-2; the D is unclear. CDR1 SEHNR and CDR2 FQNEAQ come from the germline V gene (reference sequence). The length of the CDR3 is 13 residues. V gave up 5 bases and J gave up 7 bases, with 11 bases separating them. For the CDR3, the DNA is TGTGCCAGCAGCCTCTACGAGAGCGGGGAGCTGTTTTTT. It translates to CASSLYESGELFF.

At least ten counts were recorded for this clonotype. This chain uses TRBV5-1 with TRBJ2-4; D might be TRBD1 or TRBD2, each matching 6 bases. CDR1 and CDR2 from the germline V gene are SGHRS and YFSETQ. V gave up 3 bases and J gave up 7 bases, with 17 bases separating them. This CDR3 contains 15 residues. CDR3 DNA: TGCGCCAGCAGCTGGGACGGGGGCCAGGGCAACATTCAGTACTTC. Protein product: CASSWDGGQGNIQYF.

This clonotype has just a few counts. The chain carries TRBV7-6 and TRBJ1-2; TRBD1 matches at 8 bases. Trimming at V came to 2 bases and at J to 7 bases, leaving 3 bases not matched to a gene. This CDR3 region has 13 residues. CDR1 and CDR2 from the germline V gene are SGHVS and FNYEAQ. The DNA of the CDR3 is TGTGCCAGCAGCTTAAAAGACAGGGGTGGCTACACCTTC. Translating it yields CASSLKDRGGYTF.

This clonotype was observed a handful of times. The chain carries TRBV10-3 and TRBJ1-1; possibly TRBD1 for D (5 bases). Germline lookup yields CDR1 ENHRY and CDR2 SYGVKD. CDR3 length: 12 amino acids. V shed 8 bases and J shed 5 bases, with 12 bases lying between them. The CDR3 DNA is TGTGCCATCGGGACGGGGTTTACTGAAGCTTTCTTT. This encodes CAIGTGFTEAFF.

The table lists this clonotype with many counts. The chain combines TRBV4-1 with TRBJ2-1; either TRBD1 or TRBD2 may supply D (5 bases each). The CDR3 is 16 residues long. Trimming removed 3 bases at V and 0 bases at J, with 12 bases between. Germline lookup yields CDR1 MGHRA and CDR2 YSYEKL. CDR3 residues: CASSQTGASSYNEQFF. CDR3 DNA: TGCGCCAGCAGCCAGACCGGGGCGAGCTCCTACAATGAGCAGTTCTTC.

In this sample, this clonotype turned up many times. The CDR3 here is CASSLDRIGLAGANEQFF. The CDR3 DNA reads as TGTGCCAGCAGCTTAGATCGGATAGGACTAGCGGGGGCCAATGAGCAGTTCTTC. The V and J genes are TRBV7-2 and TRBJ2-1; 13 nucleotides match TRBD2. This CDR3 region has 18 residues. Germline values: CDR1 SGHTA, CDR2 FQGNSA. The V segment lost 1 base and the J segment 6 bases; nucleotides outside the gene matches: 9.

This chain links TRBV2 with TRBJ1-2; 9 bases fit TRBD1. V shed 4 bases, J shed 8 bases, and the junction held 2 bases outside the gene matches. Germline V gene lookup returns CDR1 SNHLY and CDR2 FYNNEI. The CDR3 spans 12 residues. This CDR3 is CASSGDRGGYTF. The CDR3 DNA is TGTGCCAGCAGTGGTGACAGGGGGGGCTACACCTTC.

The J gene is TRBJ1-6, the V gene TRBV7-9, with D unclear. With 1 base removed from V and 13 bases from J, the gap between germline ends came to 17 bases. Looked up from germline, CDR1 is SEHNR and CDR2 is FQNEAQ (reference sequence). The CDR3 contains 15 residues. CDR3 protein: CASSLGRTLIGPLHF. CDR3 in DNA: TGTGCCAGCAGCTTAGGTCGAACCCTGATTGGGCCCCTCCACTTT.

In this sample, this clonotype turned up a few times. The rearrangement uses TRBV6-5 and TRBJ1-1; D may be TRBD1 (5 bases). The V end lost 2 bases, the J end lost 0 bases, and 13 bases lay between the germline ends. The CDR3 has 16 residues. Per germline, CDR1 MNHEY and CDR2 SVGAGI. The CDR3: CASSYDPGSMNTEAFF. DNA for the CDR3: TGTGCCAGCAGTTACGACCCAGGGTCCATGAACACTGAAGCTTTCTTT.

The J gene is TRBJ2-3, the V gene TRBV9; the D gene is possibly TRBD1 (5 bases). The CDR3 sequence is 13 residues long. V was pared by 4 bases and J by 12 bases, with 18 bases between. Germline-derived CDR1 and CDR2 are SGDLS and YYNGEE. CDR3 residues: CASSPRTLAHQYF. In DNA form, the CDR3 reads TGTGCCAGCAGCCCCAGGACACTCGCTCACCAGTATTTT.

This clonotype was counted only a few times. The rearrangement uses TRBV12-3 or TRBV12-4 and TRBJ2-2, with 8 bases that match TRBD2. The junction had 5 bases not matched to a gene; V was cut back by 3 bases and J by 5 bases. This CDR3 contains 15 residues. The CDR3 region is CASSLSGGRTGELFF. DNA for the CDR3: TGTGCCAGCAGTTTGTCGGGGGGGCGAACCGGGGAGCTGTTTTTT.

The rearrangement uses TRBV25-1 and TRBJ2-5; tentatively, D is TRBD2 (5 bases). V was shortened by 6 bases and J by 6 bases, with 17 bases between the two germline ends. Germline V CDR1 and CDR2: MGHDK, SYGVNS. The CDR3 runs 14 residues. This chain's CDR3 is CASRTTLGSQTQYF. The CDR3 coding sequence is TGTGCCAGCAGGACCACGTTGGGGAGTCAGACCCAGTACTTC.

There are a few counts of this clonotype. The V gene is TRBV5-4, the J gene TRBJ2-3; 8 bases map to TRBD2. The CDR3 extends over 15 amino acids. The germline V gene has CDR1 SGHNT and CDR2 YYREEE (reference sequence). After removal of 2 bases from V and 0 bases from J, the junction contained 2 bases not matched to a gene. The CDR3 loop reads CASSLLAVSTDTQYF. CDR3 nucleotide sequence: TGTGCCAGCAGCTTACTAGCGGTTAGCACAGATACGCAGTATTTT.

The chain links TRBV4-3 to TRBJ2-2; possible D gene TRBD2, 6 bases. Looked up from germline, CDR1 is LGHNA and CDR2 is YSLEER. Trimming stripped 0 bases from V and 5 bases from J, with 16 bases between. CDR3 length: 17 residues. The CDR3 DNA follows: TGCGCCAGCAGCCAAGATAGGGCAGGGCGGGGAACCGGGGAGCTGTTTTTT. This codes for CASSQDRAGRGTGELFF.

This clonotype turned up a few times. V gene TRBV10-3 combines with J gene TRBJ2-2, with 9 bases that match TRBD1. V was pared by 0 bases and J by 1 base, with 6 bases of the junction left unmatched. From germline, CDR1 is ENHRY and CDR2 SYGVKD. The CDR3 extends over 18 amino acids. The DNA for the CDR3 is TGTGCCATCAGTGAGTCGTCGGGACAGGGCTTGAACACCGGGGAGCTGTTTTTT. It is translated as CAISESSGQGLNTGELFF.

The V call is TRBV6-5, the J call TRBJ2-7; 9 bases agree with TRBD2. The CDR3 runs to 14 residues. Germline CDR1 and CDR2: MNHEY and SVGAGI. J was trimmed by 3 bases and V by 11 bases; bases with no gene match: 11. CDR3: CASQALAGFYEQYF. In nucleotides, the CDR3 is TGTGCCTCCCAAGCCCTAGCGGGGTTCTACGAGCAGTACTTC.

This clonotype was observed many times. The chain joins TRBV5-1 to TRBJ2-3, with TRBD2 identical over 7 bases. Losses at the gene ends were 0 bases for V and 6 bases for J; bases not matched to a gene: 1. Germline values: CDR1 SGHRS, CDR2 YFSETQ. There are 13 residues in the CDR3. The CDR3 protein is CASSLDSGDTQYF. For the CDR3, the DNA is TGCGCCAGCAGCTTGGATAGCGGGGATACGCAGTATTTT.